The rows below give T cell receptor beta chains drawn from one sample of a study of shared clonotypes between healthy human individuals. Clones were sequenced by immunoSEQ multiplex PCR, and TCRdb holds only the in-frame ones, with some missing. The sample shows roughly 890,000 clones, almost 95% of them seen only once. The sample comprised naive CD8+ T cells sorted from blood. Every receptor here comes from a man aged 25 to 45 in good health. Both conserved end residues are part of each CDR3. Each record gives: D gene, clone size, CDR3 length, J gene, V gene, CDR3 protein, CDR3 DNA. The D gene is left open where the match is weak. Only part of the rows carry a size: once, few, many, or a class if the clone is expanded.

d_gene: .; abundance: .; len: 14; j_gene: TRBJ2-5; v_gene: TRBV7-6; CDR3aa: CASTDWDNKETQYF; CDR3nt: TGTGCCAGCACCGACTGGGACAACAAAGAGACCCAGTACTTC
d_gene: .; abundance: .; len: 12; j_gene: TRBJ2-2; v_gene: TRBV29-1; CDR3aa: CSVEGGFGELFF; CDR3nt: TGCAGCGTTGAAGGGGGGTTCGGGGAGCTGTTTTTT
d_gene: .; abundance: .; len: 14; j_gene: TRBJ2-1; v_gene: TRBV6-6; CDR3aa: CASRPHDRNNEQFF; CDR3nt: TGTGCCAGCAGACCCCACGACAGAAACAATGAGCAGTTCTTC
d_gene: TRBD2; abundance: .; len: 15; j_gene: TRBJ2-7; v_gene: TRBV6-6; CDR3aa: CASSDGTSQSYEQYF; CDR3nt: TGTGCCAGCAGTGACGGGACTAGCCAATCCTACGAGCAGTACTTC
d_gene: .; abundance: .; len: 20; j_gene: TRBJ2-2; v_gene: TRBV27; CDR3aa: CASSLLGASGTLTDTGELFF; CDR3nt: TGCGCCAGCAGTTTATTGGGAGCCTCCGGGACTCTCACAGACACCGGGGAGCTGTTTTTT
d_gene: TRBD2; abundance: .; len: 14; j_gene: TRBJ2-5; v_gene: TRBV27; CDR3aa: CASSLGGSRETQYF; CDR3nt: TGTGCCAGCAGTTTGGGGGGGAGCCGGGAGACCCAGTACTTC
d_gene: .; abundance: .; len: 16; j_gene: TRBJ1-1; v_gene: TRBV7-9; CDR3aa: CASSPPPGKVNTEAFF; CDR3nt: TGTGCCAGCAGCCCCCCGCCAGGGAAGGTGAACACTGAAGCTTTCTTT
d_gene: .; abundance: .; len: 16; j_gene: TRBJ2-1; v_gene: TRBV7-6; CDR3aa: CASSQGIAGAGNEQFF; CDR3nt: TGTGCCAGCAGCCAGGGGATCGCGGGAGCGGGCAATGAGCAGTTCTTC
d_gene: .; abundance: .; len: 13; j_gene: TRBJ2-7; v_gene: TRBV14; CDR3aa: CASSRRISYEQYF; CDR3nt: TGTGCCAGCAGCCGAAGAATATCCTACGAGCAGTACTTC
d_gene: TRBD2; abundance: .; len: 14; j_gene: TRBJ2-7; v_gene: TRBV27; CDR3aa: CASSDGGGRDEQYF; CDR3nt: TGTGCCAGCAGTGACGGCGGGGGGCGCGACGAGCAGTACTTC
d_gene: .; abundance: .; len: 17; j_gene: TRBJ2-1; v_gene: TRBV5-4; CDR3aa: CASSPEKRQVLGIEQFF; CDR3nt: TGTGCCAGCAGCCCCGAGAAACGACAGGTTCTGGGAATAGAGCAGTTCTTC
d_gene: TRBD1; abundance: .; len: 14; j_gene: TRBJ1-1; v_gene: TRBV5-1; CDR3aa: CASSLGQGVTEAFF; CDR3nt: TGCGCCAGCAGCTTGGGACAGGGGGTCACTGAAGCTTTCTTT
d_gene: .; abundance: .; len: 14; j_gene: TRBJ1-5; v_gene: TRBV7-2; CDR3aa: CASSSNLGREPQHF; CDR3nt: TGTGCCAGCAGCTCAAACCTGGGACGGGAGCCCCAGCATTTT
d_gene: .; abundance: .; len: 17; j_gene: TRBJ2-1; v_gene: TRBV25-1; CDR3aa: CASSDLTWGSSYNEQFF; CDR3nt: TGTGCCAGCAGTGACCTCACCTGGGGAAGCTCCTACAATGAGCAGTTCTTC
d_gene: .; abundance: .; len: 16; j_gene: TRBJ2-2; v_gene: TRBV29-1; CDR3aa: CSVEDGVTGDTGELFF; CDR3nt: TGCAGCGTTGAAGATGGGGTTACTGGGGACACCGGGGAGCTGTTTTTT
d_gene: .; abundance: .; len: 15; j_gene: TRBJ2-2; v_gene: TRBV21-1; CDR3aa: CASSTLREPRRELFF; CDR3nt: TGTGCCAGCAGCACATTACGGGAGCCCCGGAGGGAGCTGTTTTTT
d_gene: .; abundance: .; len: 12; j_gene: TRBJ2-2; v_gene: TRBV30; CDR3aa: CAWRDWTGELFF; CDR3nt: TGTGCCTGGAGAGATTGGACCGGGGAGCTGTTTTTT
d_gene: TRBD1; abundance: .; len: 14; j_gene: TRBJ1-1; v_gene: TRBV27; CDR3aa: CASSHGQGYTEAFF; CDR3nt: TGTGCCAGCAGTCACGGACAGGGCTATACTGAAGCTTTCTTT
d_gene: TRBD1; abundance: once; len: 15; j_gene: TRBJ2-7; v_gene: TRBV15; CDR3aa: CATSRDRDRYYEQYF; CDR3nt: TGTGCCACCAGCAGAGACCGGGACAGATACTACGAGCAGTACTTC
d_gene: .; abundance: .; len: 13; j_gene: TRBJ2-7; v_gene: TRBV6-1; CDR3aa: CASRKGLSYEQYF; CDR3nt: TGTGCCAGCAGGAAGGGCCTCTCCTACGAGCAGTACTTC
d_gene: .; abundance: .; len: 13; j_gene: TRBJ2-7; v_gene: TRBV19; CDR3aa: CASSMGTSYEQYF; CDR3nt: TGTGCCAGTAGTATGGGTACTTCCTACGAGCAGTACTTC
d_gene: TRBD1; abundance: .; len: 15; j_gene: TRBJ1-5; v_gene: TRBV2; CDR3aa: CASSATGDSNQPQHF; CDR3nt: TGTGCCAGCAGTGCGACAGGGGATAGCAATCAGCCCCAGCATTTT
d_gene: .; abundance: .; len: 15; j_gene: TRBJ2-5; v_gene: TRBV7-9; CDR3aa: CASSIPRGDQETQYF; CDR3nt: TGTGCCAGCAGCATTCCTAGGGGGGACCAAGAGACCCAGTACTTC
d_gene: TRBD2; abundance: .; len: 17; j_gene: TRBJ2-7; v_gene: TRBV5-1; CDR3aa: CASSLRSGTSGFYEQYF; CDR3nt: TGCGCCAGCAGCTTGCGTTCCGGGACTAGCGGGTTTTACGAGCAGTACTTC
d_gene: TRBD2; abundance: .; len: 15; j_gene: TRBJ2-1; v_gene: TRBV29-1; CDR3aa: CSVDASGSVYNEQFF; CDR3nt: TGCAGCGTTGACGCTAGCGGGAGTGTATACAATGAGCAGTTCTTC
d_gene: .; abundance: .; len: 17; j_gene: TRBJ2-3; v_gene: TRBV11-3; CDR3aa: CASSRYLGGRDTDTQYF; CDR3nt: TGTGCCAGCAGCCGTTACTTGGGGGGGCGAGACACAGATACGCAGTATTTT
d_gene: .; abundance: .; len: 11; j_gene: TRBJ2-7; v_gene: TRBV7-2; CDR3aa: CASSFPNEQYF; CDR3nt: TGTGCCAGCAGCTTTCCAAACGAGCAGTACTTC
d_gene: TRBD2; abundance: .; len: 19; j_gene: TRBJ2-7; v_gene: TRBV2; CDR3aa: CASKASGRNVIKGSYEQYF; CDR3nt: TGTGCCAGCAAGGCTAGCGGGAGGAACGTAATAAAAGGGTCCTACGAGCAGTACTTC
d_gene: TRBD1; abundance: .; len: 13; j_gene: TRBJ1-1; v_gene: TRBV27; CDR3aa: CASSLTGGSEAFF; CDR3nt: TGTGCCAGCAGTTTGACAGGGGGCTCTGAAGCTTTCTTT
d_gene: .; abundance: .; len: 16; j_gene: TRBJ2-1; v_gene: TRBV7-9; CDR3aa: CASSLGGSNRDNEQFF; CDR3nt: TGTGCCAGCAGCTTAGGGGGTTCGAACCGAGACAATGAGCAGTTCTTC
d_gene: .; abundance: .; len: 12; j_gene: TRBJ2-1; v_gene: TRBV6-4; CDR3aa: CASSDGSNEQFF; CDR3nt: TGTGCCAGCAGTGACGGTTCAAATGAGCAGTTCTTC
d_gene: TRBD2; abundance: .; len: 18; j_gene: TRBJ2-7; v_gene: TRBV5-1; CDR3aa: CASSLSGTSGSGFREQYF; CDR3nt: TGCGCCAGCAGCTTATCCGGGACTAGCGGGAGTGGGTTTCGCGAGCAGTACTTC
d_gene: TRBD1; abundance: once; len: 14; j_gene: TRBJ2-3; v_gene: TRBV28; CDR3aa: CASSWDRATDTQYF; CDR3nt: TGTGCCAGCAGTTGGGACAGGGCCACAGATACGCAGTATTTT
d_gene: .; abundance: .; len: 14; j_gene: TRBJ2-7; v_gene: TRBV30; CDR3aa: CAGSNGGSADEQYF; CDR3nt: TGTGCCGGATCCAATGGGGGATCCGCAGACGAGCAGTACTTC
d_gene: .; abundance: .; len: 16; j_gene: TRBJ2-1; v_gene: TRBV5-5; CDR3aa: CASSLEGAVLYNEQFF; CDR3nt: TGTGCCAGCAGCTTGGAAGGGGCGGTTTTATACAATGAGCAGTTCTTC
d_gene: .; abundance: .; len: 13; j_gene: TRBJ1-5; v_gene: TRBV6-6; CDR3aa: CASRAGASQPQHF; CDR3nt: TGTGCCAGCAGGGCAGGGGCAAGCCAGCCCCAGCATTTT
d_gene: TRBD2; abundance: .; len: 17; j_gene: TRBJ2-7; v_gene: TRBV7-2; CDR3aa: CASSSGTTWDYSYEQYF; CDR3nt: TGTGCCAGCAGCTCAGGGACCACCTGGGACTACTCCTACGAGCAGTACTTC
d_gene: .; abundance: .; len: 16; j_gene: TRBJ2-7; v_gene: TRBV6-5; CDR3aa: CASSWSRGFQLYEQYF; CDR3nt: TGTGCCAGCAGTTGGTCCAGGGGATTCCAGCTCTACGAGCAGTACTTC
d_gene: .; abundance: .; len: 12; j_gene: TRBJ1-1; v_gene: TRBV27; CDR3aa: CASSLMGKEAFF; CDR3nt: TGTGCCAGCAGTTTAATGGGTAAAGAAGCTTTCTTT
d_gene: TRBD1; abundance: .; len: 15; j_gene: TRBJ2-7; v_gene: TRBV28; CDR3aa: CASSSIGDRVGEQYF; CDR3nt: TGTGCCAGCAGTTCTATAGGGGACAGGGTAGGCGAGCAGTACTTC
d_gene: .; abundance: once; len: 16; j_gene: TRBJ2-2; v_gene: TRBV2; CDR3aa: CASRARGSANTGELFF; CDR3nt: TGTGCCAGCCGGGCACGGGGAAGCGCGAACACCGGGGAGCTGTTTTTT
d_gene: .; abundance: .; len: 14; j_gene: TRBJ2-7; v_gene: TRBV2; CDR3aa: CASLLRQTGGEQYF; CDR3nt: TGTGCCAGCCTCCTCAGACAGACCGGGGGCGAGCAGTACTTC
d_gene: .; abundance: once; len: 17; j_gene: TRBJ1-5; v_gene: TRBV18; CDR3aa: CASSPPKEGLGNQPQHF; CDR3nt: TGTGCCAGCTCACCACCGAAGGAGGGATTAGGGAATCAGCCCCAGCATTTT
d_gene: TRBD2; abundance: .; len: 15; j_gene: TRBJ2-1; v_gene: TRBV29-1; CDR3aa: CSALTSGALVNEQFF; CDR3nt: TGCAGCGCCCTGACTAGCGGGGCACTGGTCAATGAGCAGTTCTTC
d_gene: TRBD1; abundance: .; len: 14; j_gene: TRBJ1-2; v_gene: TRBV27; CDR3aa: CASSLSGTGDGYTF; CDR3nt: TGTGCCAGCAGTTTATCCGGGACAGGGGATGGCTACACCTTC
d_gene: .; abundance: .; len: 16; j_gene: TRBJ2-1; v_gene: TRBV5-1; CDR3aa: CASSLSPGLGENEQFF; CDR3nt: TGCGCCAGCAGCTTGTCTCCGGGTTTGGGGGAAAATGAGCAGTTCTTC
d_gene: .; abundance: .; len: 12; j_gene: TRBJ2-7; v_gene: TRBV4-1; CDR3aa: CASSHLQDEQYF; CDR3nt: TGCGCCAGCAGCCACCTCCAGGACGAGCAGTACTTC